A single sample is the source of the 19 T cell receptor beta chains below, sequenced in a study of shared clonotypes between healthy human individuals. Measured with immunoSEQ multiplex PCR; TCRdb has only the in-frame clones, and not every one. The sample yields 1.5 million to 2.5 million clones, approximately 94% seen once. CD45RO-negative cells were positively selected for CCR7, leaving out terminally differentiated effector memory CD45RA+ cells. Material for sequencing was naive CD8+ T cells sorted from blood. The receptors come from a man in his late teens or twenties in good health.

The rearrangement joins TRBV11-2 to TRBJ1-1; 7 bases map to TRBD1. Per the germline V gene, CDR1 is SGHAT and CDR2 is FQNNGV. V was clipped by 5 bases and J by 1 base; unmatched bases: 10. This CDR3 region has 16 residues. CDR3 nucleotide sequence: TGTGCCAGCAGCGCGCACAGGGGAAGGGGGAACACTGAAGCTTTCTTT. Protein: CASSAHRGRGNTEAFF.

This chain connects TRBV7-9 to TRBJ1-5; no firm D call. Germline CDR1 reads SEHNR; CDR2 reads FQNEAQ (reference sequence). Trimming pared 1 base from V and 1 base from J, leaving 8 bases between. The CDR3 runs to 15 residues. The CDR3 protein is CASSLDKGSNQPQHF. CDR3 DNA sequence: TGTGCCAGCAGCTTAGATAAGGGCAGCAATCAGCCCCAGCATTTT.

This clone was seen a handful of times. The chain combines TRBV29-1 with TRBJ1-2; D might be TRBD1 (6 bases). Trimming left V 3 bases short and J 3 bases short, with 8 bases between. The CDR3 extends over 12 amino acids. Germline values: CDR1 SQVTM, CDR2 ANQGSEA. The CDR3 nucleotides read TGCAGCGTTGATTCAGGGGACTATGGCTACACCTTC. Translated, it gives CSVDSGDYGYTF.

This clone has a single count. This sample also contains other DNA sequences that code for the same CDR3. The chain carries TRBV5-1 and TRBJ1-1, with D perhaps matching TRBD1 (6 bases). Trimming shortened V by 0 bases and J by 3 bases, and 9 bases separated the two germline ends. The germline V gene has CDR1 SGHRS and CDR2 YFSETQ. The CDR3 has 14 amino acids. The CDR3 here is CASSLVGADTEAFF. For the CDR3, the DNA is TGCGCCAGCAGCTTGGTGGGGGCGGACACTGAAGCTTTCTTT.

This rearrangement joins TRBV10-3 to TRBJ2-1; 7 positions match TRBD2. Germline trimming cut 9 bases from V and 4 bases from J; bases unmatched to any gene: 12. CDR1 and CDR2 from the germline V gene are ENHRY and SYGVKD. This CDR3 spans 15 amino acids. The CDR3 loop is CAMKRDGGAYNEQFF. The CDR3 DNA reads TGTGCCATGAAGCGGGATGGAGGGGCTTACAATGAGCAGTTCTTC.

This clone was counted once. The chain has TRBV11-2 and TRBJ2-3; 13 bases line up with TRBD2. Unmatched junction bases numbered 10, after V lost 0 bases and J lost 1 base. The CDR3 loop spans 20 amino acids. Germline CDR1 is SGHAT and CDR2 is FQNNGV. In DNA form, the CDR3 reads TGTGCCAGCAGCTTAGATGAATTACTAGCGGGGGGGCCTGGCACAGATACGCAGTATTTT. Its protein is CASSLDELLAGGPGTDTQYF.

This clone was observed once. The V and J genes are TRBV10-2 and TRBJ2-2; maybe TRBD2 (5 bases). This CDR3 is 13 amino acids long. The V end lost 8 bases, the J end lost 2 bases, and 9 bases lay between the germline ends. Germline V gene data show CDR1 as WSHSY and CDR2 as SAAADI. The CDR3 DNA sequence: TGCGCCAGCGCGGGTTTAAACACCGGGGAGCTGTTTTTT. Amino acids: CASAGLNTGELFF.

V is TRBV7-6 and J is TRBJ2-4, with D tentatively TRBD2 (6 bases). CDR3 length: 17 amino acids. Germline CDR1 SGHVS, CDR2 FNYEAQ. V was cut by 1 base and J by 0 bases, with 13 bases left in between. The CDR3 DNA reads TGTGCCAGCAGCTTAGAGCAGGGAGGACTAGCCAAAAACATTCAGTACTTC. Its translation: CASSLEQGGLAKNIQYF. The whole variable domain, filled in from reference TRBV7-6 and TRBJ2-4, reads GAGVSQSPRYKVTKRGQDVALRCDPISGHVSLYWYRQALGQGPEFLTYFNYEAQQDKSGLPNDRFSAERPEGSISTLTIQRTEQRDSAMYRCASSLEQGGLAKNIQYFGAGTRLSVL.

The gene calls are TRBV28 and TRBJ2-1, with a tentative D call TRBD1 (6 bases). The CDR3 has 13 amino acids. Germline loops: CDR1 MDHEN, CDR2 SYDVKM. V lost 5 bases, J lost 2 bases, and 7 bases lay in between. The CDR3 DNA sequence: TGTGCCAGCAGTCGGACAGCCTACAATGAGCAGTTCTTC. Translated: CASSRTAYNEQFF.

The chain uses TRBV9 and TRBJ1-1, with D tentatively TRBD1 (5 bases). Germline V gene data show CDR1 as SGDLS and CDR2 as YYNGEE. The CDR3 extends over 15 amino acids. Trimming left V 0 bases short and J 4 bases short, with 13 bases between. The DNA for the CDR3 is TGTGCCAGCAGCGTAGGGGGGTTAGGGGCCACTGAAGCTTTCTTT. Translated: CASSVGGLGATEAFF. The full variable domain, in which reference TRBV9 and TRBJ1-1 provide the parts outside the CDR3, is DSGVTQTPKHLITATGQRVTLRCSPRSGDLSVYWYQQSLDQGLQFLIQYYNGEERAKGNILERFSAQQFPDLHSELNLSSLELGDSALYFCASSVGGLGATEAFFGQGTRLTVV.

The V gene is TRBV4-3, the J gene TRBJ2-1; D call uncertain. V was pared by 3 bases and J by 4 bases, with 19 bases between. Per the germline V gene, CDR1 is LGHNA and CDR2 is YSLEER. The CDR3 is made up of 17 amino acids. The CDR3 DNA follows: TGCGCCAGCAGCCAGGGTAGGAGTAAATACGCGTACAATGAGCAGTTCTTC. This gives the protein CASSQGRSKYAYNEQFF.

This clone was detected only once. The V gene is TRBV9, the J gene TRBJ1-3, with 9 bases that match TRBD1. The germline CDR1 and CDR2 sequences are SGDLS and YYNGEE. CDR3 length equals 19 residues. The junction had 13 bases not matched to a gene; V was cut back by 1 base and J by 2 bases. CDR3 nucleotide sequence: TGTGCCAGCAGCGTAACCGGGACAGGGTTCTCCTTTACTGGAAACACCATATATTTT. It translates to CASSVTGTGFSFTGNTIYF.

The rearrangement joins TRBV28 to TRBJ2-7, with 8 bases lining up with TRBD1. Germline CDR1 MDHEN, CDR2 SYDVKM. With 6 bases clipped from V and 3 bases from J, the junction kept 10 bases outside the gene matches. The CDR3 sequence is 15 residues long. The CDR3 coding sequence is TGTGCCAGCAGCCCCGACAGGGGACCTTTCTACGAGCAGTACTTC. Residues: CASSPDRGPFYEQYF. Drawing the rest from reference TRBV28 and TRBJ2-7, the complete variable domain is DVKVTQSSRYLVKRTGEKVFLECVQDMDHENMFWYRQDPGLGLRLIYFSYDVKMKEKGDIPEGYSVSREKKERFSLILESASTNQTSMYLCASSPDRGPFYEQYFGPGTRLTVT.

This clone appeared a single time. This CDR3 is also generated by other DNA sequences in the sample. This chain uses TRBV5-1 with TRBJ1-4; TRBD1 aligns across 9 bases. The CDR3 runs to 15 residues. V was pared by 0 bases and J by 7 bases, with 4 bases of the junction left unmatched. Per germline, CDR1 SGHRS and CDR2 YFSETQ. CDR3 amino acids: CASSLEGQGGEKLFF. The CDR3 region has the DNA TGCGCCAGCAGCTTGGAGGGACAGGGAGGTGAAAAACTGTTTTTT.

The V call is TRBV10-3, the J call TRBJ1-1; no clear D. Germline V gene lookup returns CDR1 ENHRY and CDR2 SYGVKD. V was cut by 4 bases and J by 6 bases, with 18 bases left in between. The CDR3 has 15 amino acids. DNA of the CDR3: TGTGCCATCAGTGCATCTATCCTGGAAGATCCTGAAGCTTTCTTT. This encodes CAISASILEDPEAFF.

The J gene is TRBJ1-5, the V gene TRBV5-6; 9 nucleotides line up with TRBD1. The germline CDR1 and CDR2 sequences are SGHDT and YYEEEE. The CDR3 spans 15 residues. V shed 2 bases, J shed 5 bases, and the junction held 5 bases outside the gene matches. The CDR3 DNA reads as TGTGCCAGCAGCTTTTCGACAGGGGGGGATCAGCCCCAGCATTTT. Its translation: CASSFSTGGDQPQHF.

V usage is TRBV6-1 and J usage is TRBJ1-2; a possible D gene is TRBD1 (5 bases). The CDR3 has 14 residues. Looked up from germline, CDR1 is MNHNS and CDR2 is SASEGT. Between the trimmed V and J ends, which lost 2 bases and 6 bases, there was a span of 13 bases. CDR3: CASSEIGSGHGYTF. In DNA form, the CDR3 reads TGTGCCAGCAGTGAAATTGGGTCAGGGCATGGCTACACCTTC.

The chain recombines TRBV10-2 with TRBJ2-7; D is possibly TRBD1 (6 bases). This CDR3 contains 14 residues. V was trimmed by 3 bases and J by 0 bases, leaving 9 bases between them. Germline V gives CDR1 WSHSY, CDR2 SAAADI. The CDR3 loop reads CASSDRDISYEQYF. In nucleotides, the CDR3 is TGCGCCAGCAGTGATCGGGACATCTCCTACGAGCAGTACTTC.

The CDR3 is CASRYGTEAFF. CDR3 bases: TGCGCCAGCAGGTACGGAACTGAAGCTTTCTTT. The chain has TRBV4-1 and TRBJ1-1; D uncertain. Trimming stripped 6 bases from V and 5 bases from J, with 7 bases between. Germline CDR1 MGHRA, CDR2 YSYEKL. The CDR3 extends over 11 amino acids.